This T cell receptor beta chain was observed in a study of cytomegalovirus exposure and HLA in healthy donors. The PCR had 60 Vbeta and 13 Jbeta primers. Sequenced by immunoSEQ multiplex PCR; TCRdb stores in-frame clones only, minus some. This table lists about 52,000 clones. About this clone itself: Its target is unknown.

Findings of the study overall: It was 150 to 200 TCR beta chains that were listed as cytomegalovirus-associated. In an earlier analysis, productive rearrangement rates for most beta V segments clustered near 87% or 30%. It was reportedly the case that the classifier diagnosed cytomegalovirus status with high specificity and sensitivity.

The sequence was collected from a woman aged 50 to 65 in good health and CMV-seropositive. The sequenced sample was PBMCs.

The CDR3 reads CASSYSPGGAGNTIYF. The CDR3 DNA reads as TGTGCCAGCAGTTACTCGCCAGGGGGAGCTGGAAACACCATATATTTT. The V gene is TRBV6-5, the J gene TRBJ1-3; 7 bases agree with TRBD1. Germline V CDR1 and CDR2: MNHEY, SVGAGI. With 0 bases clipped from V and 2 bases from J, the junction kept 4 bases outside the gene matches. There are 16 residues in the CDR3.